This T cell receptor (beta chain) emerged from a study of CD8 T cells in ankylosing spondylitis. This clonotype was counted only a few times. Its antigen is unidentified. Libraries for TCR beta were made by quantitative 5'-RACE with molecular barcodes. TCRdb independently ran MiXCR on the 5' RACE reads; one entry per CDR3 protein. Among about 700,000 distinct CDR3 sequences listed, 19% were seen once. General study points: Disease-associated clones were reportedly significantly overrepresented in matched ankylosing spondylitis synovial fluid. Earlier literature documents some of the motif variants in reactive arthritis synovial fluid and blood. One TCR beta motif, made up of fewer than 10 highly homologous variants, appeared characteristic of ankylosing spondylitis blood. Clones that were linked to disease were CD8+ and were relatively rare in peripheral blood.

V lost 0 bases to trimming and J lost 3 bases; unmatched junction nucleotides: 1. CDR3 length: 15 residues. Germline CDR1 SGHTA, CDR2 FQGNSA. Sequenced sample: blood, either unsorted or a sorted T cell fraction (not recorded which). This clonotype was obtained from a male donor with ankylosing spondylitis. The V and J genes are TRBV7-2 and TRBJ2-7, with 11 bases that match TRBD2. The CDR3 bases are TGTGCCAGCAGCTTAGCGACTAGCGGGAACTACGAGCAGTACTTC. It codes for CASSLATSGNYEQYF.